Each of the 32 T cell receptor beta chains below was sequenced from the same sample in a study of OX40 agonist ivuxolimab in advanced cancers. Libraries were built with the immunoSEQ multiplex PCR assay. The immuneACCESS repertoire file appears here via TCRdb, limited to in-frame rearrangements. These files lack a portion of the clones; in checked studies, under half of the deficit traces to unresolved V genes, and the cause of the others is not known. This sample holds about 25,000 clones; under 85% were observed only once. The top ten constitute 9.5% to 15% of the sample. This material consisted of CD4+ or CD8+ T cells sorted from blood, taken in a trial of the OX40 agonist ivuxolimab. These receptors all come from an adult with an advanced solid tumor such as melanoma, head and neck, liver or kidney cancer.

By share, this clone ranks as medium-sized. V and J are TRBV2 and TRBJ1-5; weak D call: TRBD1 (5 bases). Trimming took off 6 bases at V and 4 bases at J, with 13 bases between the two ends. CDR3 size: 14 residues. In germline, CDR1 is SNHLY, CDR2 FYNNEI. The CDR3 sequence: CASRDGTGNQPQHF. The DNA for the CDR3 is TGTGCCAGCAGAGATGGGACTGGTAATCAGCCCCAGCATTTT.

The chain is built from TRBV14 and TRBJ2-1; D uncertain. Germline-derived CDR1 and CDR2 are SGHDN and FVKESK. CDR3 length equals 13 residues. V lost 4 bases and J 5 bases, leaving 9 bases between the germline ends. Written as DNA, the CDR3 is TGTGCCAGCAGCCTCATGCCACACAATGAGCAGTTCTTC. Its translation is CASSLMPHNEQFF.

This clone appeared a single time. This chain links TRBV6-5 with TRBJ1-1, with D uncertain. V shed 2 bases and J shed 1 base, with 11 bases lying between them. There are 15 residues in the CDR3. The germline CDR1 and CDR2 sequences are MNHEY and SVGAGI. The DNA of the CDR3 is TGTGCCAGCAGTTACACGCCCCGGGGGAACACTGAAGCTTTCTTT. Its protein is CASSYTPRGNTEAFF.

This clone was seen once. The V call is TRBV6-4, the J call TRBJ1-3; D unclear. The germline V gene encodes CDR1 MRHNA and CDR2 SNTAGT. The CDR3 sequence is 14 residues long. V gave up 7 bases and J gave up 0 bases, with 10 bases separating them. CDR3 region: CASKKGASGNTIYF. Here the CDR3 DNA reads TGTGCCAGCAAGAAGGGCGCCTCTGGAAACACCATATATTTT.

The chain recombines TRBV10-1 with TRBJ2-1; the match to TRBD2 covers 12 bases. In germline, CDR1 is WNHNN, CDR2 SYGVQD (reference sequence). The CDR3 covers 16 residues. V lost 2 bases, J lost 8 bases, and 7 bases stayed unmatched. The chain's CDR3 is CASSETRTSGVHEQFF. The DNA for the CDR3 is TGCGCCAGCAGTGAGACTAGGACTAGCGGGGTTCATGAGCAGTTCTTC.

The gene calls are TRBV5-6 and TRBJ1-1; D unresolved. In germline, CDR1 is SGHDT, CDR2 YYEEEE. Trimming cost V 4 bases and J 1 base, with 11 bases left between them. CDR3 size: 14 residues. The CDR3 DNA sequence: TGTGCCAGCAGCCCACCGGGGAGGAACACTGAAGCTTTCTTT. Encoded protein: CASSPPGRNTEAFF.

The CDR3 region has the DNA TGTGCCAGCAGCCGCCCAGGACAGGAACACAATGAGCAGTTCTTC. This encodes CASSRPGQEHNEQFF. The J gene is TRBJ2-1, the V gene TRBV5-4; 7 positions agree with TRBD1. CDR3 length: 15 residues. J lost 5 bases, V lost 4 bases, and 9 bases had no gene match. Per the germline V gene, CDR1 is SGHNT and CDR2 is YYREEE (reference sequence).

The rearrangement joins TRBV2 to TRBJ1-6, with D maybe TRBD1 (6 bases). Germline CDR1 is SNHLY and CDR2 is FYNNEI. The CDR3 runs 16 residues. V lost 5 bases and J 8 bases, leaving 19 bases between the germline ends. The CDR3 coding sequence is TGTGCCAGCAGTACCATAGGGGGGAACCCCTATTCACCCCTCCACTTT. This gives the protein CASSTIGGNPYSPLHF.

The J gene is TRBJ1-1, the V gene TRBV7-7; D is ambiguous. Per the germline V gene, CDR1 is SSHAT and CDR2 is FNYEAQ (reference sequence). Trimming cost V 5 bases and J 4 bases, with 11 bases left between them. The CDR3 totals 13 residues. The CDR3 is CASSAGSSTEAFF. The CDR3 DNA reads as TGTGCCAGCAGCGCCGGTTCGAGCACTGAAGCTTTCTTT.

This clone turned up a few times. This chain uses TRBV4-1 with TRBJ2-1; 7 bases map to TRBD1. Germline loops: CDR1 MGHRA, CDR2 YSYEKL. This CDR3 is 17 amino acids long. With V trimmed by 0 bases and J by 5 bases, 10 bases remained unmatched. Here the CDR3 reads CASSQDLRGRGDNEQFF. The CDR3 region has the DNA TGCGCCAGCAGCCAAGATTTGAGGGGGCGAGGGGACAATGAGCAGTTCTTC.

The CDR3 DNA is TGTGCCAGCAGCTTGGAAGTGTACACTGAAGCTTTCTTT. This codes for CASSLEVYTEAFF. The chain is built from TRBV5-5 and TRBJ1-1; unclear D gene. This CDR3 region has 13 residues. With 0 bases removed from V and 3 bases from J, the gap between germline ends came to 6 bases. Germline lookup yields CDR1 SGHKS and CDR2 YYEKEE (reference sequence).

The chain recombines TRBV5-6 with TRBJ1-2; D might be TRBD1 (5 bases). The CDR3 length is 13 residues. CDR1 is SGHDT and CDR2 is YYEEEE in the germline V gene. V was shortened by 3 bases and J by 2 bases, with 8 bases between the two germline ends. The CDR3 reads CASSSRQNYGYTF. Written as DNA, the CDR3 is TGTGCCAGCAGCTCACGACAGAACTATGGCTACACCTTC.

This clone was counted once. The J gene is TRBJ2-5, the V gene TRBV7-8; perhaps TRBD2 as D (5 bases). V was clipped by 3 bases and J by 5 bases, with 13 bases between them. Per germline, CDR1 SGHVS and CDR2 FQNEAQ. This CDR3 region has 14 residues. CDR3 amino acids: CASSFRTGGETQYF. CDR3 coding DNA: TGTGCCAGCAGCTTCCGGACGGGCGGGGAGACCCAGTACTTC.

CDR3 loop: CASSQFSPPGGQAFPYEQYF. Here the CDR3 DNA reads TGCGCCAGCAGCCAGTTCTCTCCCCCCGGGGGACAGGCCTTCCCCTACGAGCAGTACTTC. V and J are TRBV4-1 and TRBJ2-7; 8 positions agree with TRBD1. Germline V gene lookup returns CDR1 MGHRA and CDR2 YSYEKL. Losses at the gene ends were 3 bases for V and 2 bases for J; bases not matched to a gene: 21. The CDR3 consists of 20 residues.

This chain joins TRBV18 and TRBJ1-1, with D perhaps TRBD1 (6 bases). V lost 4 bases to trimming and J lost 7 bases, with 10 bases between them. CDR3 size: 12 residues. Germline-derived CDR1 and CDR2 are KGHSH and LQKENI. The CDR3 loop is CASSQGGIEAFF. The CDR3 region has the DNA TGTGCCAGCTCACAAGGGGGGATTGAAGCTTTCTTT.

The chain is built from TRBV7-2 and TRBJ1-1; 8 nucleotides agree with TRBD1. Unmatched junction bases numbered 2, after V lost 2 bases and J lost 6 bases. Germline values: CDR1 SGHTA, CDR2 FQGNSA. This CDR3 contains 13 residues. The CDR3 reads CASSLQGAAEAFF. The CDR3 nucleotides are TGTGCCAGCAGCTTACAGGGGGCCGCTGAAGCTTTCTTT.

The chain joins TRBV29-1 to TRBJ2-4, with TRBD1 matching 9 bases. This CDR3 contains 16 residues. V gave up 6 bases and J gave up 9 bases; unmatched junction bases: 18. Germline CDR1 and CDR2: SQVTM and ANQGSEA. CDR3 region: CSVNSGTGSPFAIQYF. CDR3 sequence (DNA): TGCAGCGTAAATTCCGGGACAGGGTCCCCCTTTGCCATTCAGTACTTC.

CDR3 coding DNA: TGTGCCAGCAGCGTAGGCCAGGGGGCAGAAAAACTGTTTTTT. Translating it yields CASSVGQGAEKLFF. V usage is TRBV9 and J usage is TRBJ1-4; 8 bases line up with TRBD1. The J segment lost 8 bases and the V segment lost 0 bases, leaving 3 bases of the junction unmatched. The CDR3 runs to 14 residues. Germline V CDR1 and CDR2: SGDLS, YYNGEE.

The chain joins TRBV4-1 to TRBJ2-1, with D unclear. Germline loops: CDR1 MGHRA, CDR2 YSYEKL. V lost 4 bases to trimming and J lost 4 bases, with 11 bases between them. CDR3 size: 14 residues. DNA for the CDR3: TGCGCCAGCAGCCTAAGGATCTCTTACAATGAGCAGTTCTTC. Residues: CASSLRISYNEQFF.

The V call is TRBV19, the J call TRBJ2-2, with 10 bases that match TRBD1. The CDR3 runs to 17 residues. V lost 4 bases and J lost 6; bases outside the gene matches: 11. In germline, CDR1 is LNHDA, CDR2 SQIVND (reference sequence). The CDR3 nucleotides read TGTGCCAGTAGTAACCCTGACAGGGGGCGAGGTGCCGGGGAGCTGTTTTTT. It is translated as CASSNPDRGRGAGELFF.

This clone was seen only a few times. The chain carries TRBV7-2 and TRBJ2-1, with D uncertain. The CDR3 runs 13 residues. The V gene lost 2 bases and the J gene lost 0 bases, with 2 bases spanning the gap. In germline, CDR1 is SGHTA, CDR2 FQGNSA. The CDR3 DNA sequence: TGTGCCAGCAGCTTAAGCTCCTACAATGAGCAGTTCTTC. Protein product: CASSLSSYNEQFF.

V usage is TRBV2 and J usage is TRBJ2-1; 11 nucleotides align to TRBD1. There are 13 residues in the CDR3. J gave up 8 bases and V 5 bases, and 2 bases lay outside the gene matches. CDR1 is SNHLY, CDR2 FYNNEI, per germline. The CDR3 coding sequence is TGTGCCAGCAGTTGGGGACAGGGGGATGAGCAGTTCTTC. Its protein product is CASSWGQGDEQFF.

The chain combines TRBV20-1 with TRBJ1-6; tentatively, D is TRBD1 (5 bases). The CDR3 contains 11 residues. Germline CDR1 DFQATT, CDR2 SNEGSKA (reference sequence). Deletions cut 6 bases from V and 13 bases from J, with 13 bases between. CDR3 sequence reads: CSAQTKGPLHF. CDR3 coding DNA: TGCAGTGCCCAAACCAAGGGGCCCCTCCACTTT.

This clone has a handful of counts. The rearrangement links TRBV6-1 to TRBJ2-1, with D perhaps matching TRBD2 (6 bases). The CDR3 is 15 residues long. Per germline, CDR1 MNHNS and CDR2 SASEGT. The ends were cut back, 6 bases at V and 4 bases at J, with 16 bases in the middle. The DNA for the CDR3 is TGTGCCAGCAGGGCGGGACTCCTATTATACAATGAGCAGTTCTTC. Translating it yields CASRAGLLLYNEQFF.

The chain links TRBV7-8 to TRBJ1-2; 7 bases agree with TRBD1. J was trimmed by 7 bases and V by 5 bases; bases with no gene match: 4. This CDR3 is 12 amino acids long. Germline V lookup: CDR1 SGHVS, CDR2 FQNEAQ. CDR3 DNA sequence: TGTGCCAGCAGCGCAAGACAGGGTGGCTACACCTTC. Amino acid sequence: CASSARQGGYTF.

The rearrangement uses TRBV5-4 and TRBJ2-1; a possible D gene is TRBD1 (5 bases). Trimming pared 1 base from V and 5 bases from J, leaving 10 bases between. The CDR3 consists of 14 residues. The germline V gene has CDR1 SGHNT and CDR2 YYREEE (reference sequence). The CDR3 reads CASSLIGAHNEQFF. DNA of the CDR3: TGTGCCAGCAGCTTGATAGGGGCCCACAATGAGCAGTTCTTC.

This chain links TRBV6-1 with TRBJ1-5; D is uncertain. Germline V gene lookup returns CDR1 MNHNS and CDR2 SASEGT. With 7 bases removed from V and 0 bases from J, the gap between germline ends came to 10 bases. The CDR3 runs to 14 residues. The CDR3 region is CASTETYSNQPQHF. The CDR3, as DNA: TGTGCCAGCACTGAGACCTATAGCAATCAGCCCCAGCATTTT.

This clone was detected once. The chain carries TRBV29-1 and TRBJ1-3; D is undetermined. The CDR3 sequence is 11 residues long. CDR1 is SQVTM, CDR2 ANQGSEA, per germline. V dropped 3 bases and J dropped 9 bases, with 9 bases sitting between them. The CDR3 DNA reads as TGCAGCGTTGATAGCAAAGGCACCATATATTTT. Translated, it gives CSVDSKGTIYF.

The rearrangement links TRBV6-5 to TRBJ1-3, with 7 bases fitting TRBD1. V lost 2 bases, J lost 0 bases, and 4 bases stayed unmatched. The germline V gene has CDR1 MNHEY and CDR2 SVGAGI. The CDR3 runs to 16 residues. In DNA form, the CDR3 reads TGTGCCAGCAGTTACAGTTACAGGGGCTCTGGAAACACCATATATTTT. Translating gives CASSYSYRGSGNTIYF.

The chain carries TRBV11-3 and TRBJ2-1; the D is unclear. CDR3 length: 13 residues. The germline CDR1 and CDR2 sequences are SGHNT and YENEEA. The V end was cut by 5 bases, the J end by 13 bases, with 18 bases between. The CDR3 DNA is TGTGCCAGCAGCCCATTCCGGACGGATACTCAGTTCTTC. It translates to CASSPFRTDTQFF.

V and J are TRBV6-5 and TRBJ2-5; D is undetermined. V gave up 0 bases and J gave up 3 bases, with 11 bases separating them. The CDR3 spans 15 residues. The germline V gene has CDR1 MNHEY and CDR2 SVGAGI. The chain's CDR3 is CASSYSRPLKETQYF. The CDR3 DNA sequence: TGTGCCAGCAGTTACTCGAGGCCACTTAAAGAGACCCAGTACTTC.

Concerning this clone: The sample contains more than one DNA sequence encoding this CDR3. DNA for the CDR3: TGCGCCAGCAGCTTGTCTGAGACCCAGTACTTC. As protein: CASSLSETQYF. The V gene is TRBV5-1, the J gene TRBJ2-5; D remains unclear. CDR1 and CDR2 (germline): SGHRS, YFSETQ. CDR3 length: 11 amino acids. V was cut by 1 base and J by 5 bases, with 3 bases left in between.